Below are 3 T cell receptor beta chains sequenced from a single sample in a study of beta chain features in type 1 diabetes. Reverse transcription of all isolated RNA meant that expressed TCRB transcripts were sequenced. Data came from immunoSEQ multiplex PCR; TCRdb stores just in-frame clones and leaves some out. The sample has fewer than 650,000 clones, 15% to 17% seen once. Input material: naive CD4+ T cells from blood. Receptors were obtained from a man aged 18-30 years in good health.

This clone was observed a few times. This chain connects TRBV7-9 to TRBJ1-1, with a tentative D call TRBD1 (6 bases). Germline V lookup: CDR1 SEHNR, CDR2 FQNEAQ (reference sequence). CDR3 length: 16 amino acids. Trimming removed 0 bases at V and 6 bases at J, with 17 bases between. In DNA form, the CDR3 reads TGTGCCAGCAGCTTAGCATGGGCAGGGACATCCTCTGAAGCTTTCTTT. This sequence encodes CASSLAWAGTSSEAFF.

This rearrangement joins TRBV7-8 to TRBJ2-5; D perhaps matches TRBD2 (5 bases). Trimming shortened V by 5 bases and J by 3 bases, and 13 bases separated the two germline ends. CDR1 is SGHVS, CDR2 FQNEAQ, per germline. The CDR3 sequence is 14 residues long. The CDR3 loop reads CASSPRSGKETQYF. CDR3 DNA: TGTGCCAGCAGCCCCAGGAGCGGCAAAGAGACCCAGTACTTC. Complete variable domain (other parts from reference TRBV7-8 and TRBJ2-5): GAGVSQSPRYKVAKRGQDVALRCDPISGHVSLFWYQQALGQGPEFLTYFQNEAQLDKSGLPSDRFFAERPEGSVSTLKIQRTQQEDSAVYLCASSPRSGKETQYFGPGTRLLVL.

The chain has TRBV19 and TRBJ1-2, with 7 bases lining up with TRBD1. The CDR3 consists of 15 residues. J was trimmed by 5 bases and V by 8 bases; bases with no gene match: 14. Germline loops: CDR1 LNHDA, CDR2 SQIVND (reference sequence). The CDR3: CASSSRQGITYGYTF. The DNA of the CDR3 is TGTGCCAGTTCCTCCCGACAGGGTATTACTTATGGCTACACCTTC.